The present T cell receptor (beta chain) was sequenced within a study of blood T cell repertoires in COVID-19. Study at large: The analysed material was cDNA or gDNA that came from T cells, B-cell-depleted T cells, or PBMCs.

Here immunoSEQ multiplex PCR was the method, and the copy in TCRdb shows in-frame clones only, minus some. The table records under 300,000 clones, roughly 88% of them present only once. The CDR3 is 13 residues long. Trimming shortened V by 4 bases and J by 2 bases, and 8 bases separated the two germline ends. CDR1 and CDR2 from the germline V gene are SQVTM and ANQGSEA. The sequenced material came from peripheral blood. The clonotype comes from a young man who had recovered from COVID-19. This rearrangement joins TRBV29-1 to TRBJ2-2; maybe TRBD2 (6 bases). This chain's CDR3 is CSVGGVNTGELFF. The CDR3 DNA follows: TGCAGCGTTGGGGGGGTTAACACCGGGGAGCTGTTTTTT.